The clone carrying this T cell receptor (beta chain) was seen only a few times. Antigen unknown. The same CDR3 arises from other DNA sequences in this sample as well. Profiling relied on immunoSEQ multiplex PCR, and the TCRdb table lists in-frame clones only, not all of them. The table has about 2 million clones, over 85% seen once. The sample originates from a study of shared clonotypes between healthy human individuals. Study details: The donor group consisted of a couple of women and a few men, aged 18 to 49. General study results and limits: The generation probabilities recorded for non-shared clonotypes fell below those of clonotypes shared by all four donors. Estimated richness values were generally larger in naive subsets than in memory subsets.

The V end lost 6 bases, the J end lost 0 bases, and 9 bases lay between the germline ends. This CDR3 contains 13 residues. CDR1 and CDR2 (germline): SNHLY, FYNNEI. Naive CD8 populations comprised CD45RO-negative cells positively selected for CCR7, excluding terminally differentiated effector memory CD45RA+ cells. The donors, healthy adults who were HIV-negative, had experienced no recent acute infections or vaccinations. The sequence was obtained from a man between 18 and 35 years old in good health. This chain connects TRBV2 to TRBJ2-7, with a tentative D call TRBD1 (6 bases). The sequenced material came from naive CD8+ T cells sorted from blood. The CDR3 region is CASRETGSYEQYF. DNA of the CDR3: TGTGCCAGCAGAGAGACAGGCTCCTACGAGCAGTACTTC. The entire variable domain, with the rest obtained from reference TRBV2 and TRBJ2-7, is as follows: EPEVTQTPSHQVTQMGQEVILRCVPISNHLYFYWYRQILGQKVEFLVSFYNNEISEKSEIFDDQFSVERPDGSNFTLKIRSTKLEDSAMYFCASRETGSYEQYFGPGTRLTVT.